This T cell receptor (beta chain) was identified during a study of cytomegalovirus exposure and HLA in healthy donors. Overall study: Of all 400 or so donors who were genotyped, roughly 81% belonged to the Caucasian-associated ancestry cluster. General study results and limits: Most CMV-associated TCR beta chains were later found to appear HLA-restricted. A later analysis showed that HLA-associated TCR beta chains had undergone more clonal expansion than equally common others. The listing of roughly 160 TCR beta chains classed them as cytomegalovirus-associated.

Vbeta (60) and Jbeta (13) primers were used in the PCR. Method: immunoSEQ multiplex PCR; TCRdb's copy keeps in-frame clones and lacks some. The data show approximately 97,000 clones, about three quarters seen once. This clone appeared a few times. The antigen remains unidentified. This TCR derives from a middle-aged man in good health and CMV-seronegative. What was sequenced was PBMCs.

CDR3 bases: TGTGCCAGCAGCCGGTCTAAAGATCAGCCCCAGCATTTT. Protein: CASSRSKDQPQHF. V gene TRBV13 combines with J gene TRBJ1-5, with D unclear. V dropped 5 bases and J dropped 5 bases, with 10 bases sitting between them. CDR3 length: 13 residues. The germline gives CDR1 PRHDT, CDR2 FYEKMQ (reference sequence).